This entry lists 15 T cell receptor beta chains sequenced from one sample in a study of blood T cell repertoires in COVID-19. The data were produced by immunoSEQ multiplex PCR, yet TCRdb's version contains in-frame clones alone and is incomplete. The sample contains 65,000 to 80,000 clones, roughly 82% of which appear only once. Material: peripheral blood. Receptors were obtained from a man aged 50 to 59 with acute or convalescent COVID-19.

In this sample, this clone is medium-sized. The V call is TRBV14, the J call TRBJ2-6; 15 positions match TRBD2. Looked up from germline, CDR1 is SGHDN and CDR2 is FVKESK. Unmatched junction bases numbered 7, after V lost 0 bases and J lost 4 bases. The CDR3 loop spans 20 amino acids. DNA for the CDR3: TGTGCCAGCAGCCAAGATAAAGGACTAGCGGGAGGGATGGGGGCCAACGTCCTGACTTTC. Translated, it gives CASSQDKGLAGGMGANVLTF. Based on the CDR3 plus reference TRBV14 and TRBJ2-6, the full variable domain is EAGVTQFPSHSVIEKGQTVTLRCDPISGHDNLYWYRRVMGKEIKFLLHFVKESKQDESGMPNNRFLAERTGGTYSTLKVQPAELEDSGVYFCASSQDKGLAGGMGANVLTFGAGSRLTVL.

The chain joins TRBV3-1 (or the pseudogene TRBV3-2) to TRBJ2-1; D uncertain. Per the germline V gene, CDR1 is LGHDT and CDR2 is YNNKEL (reference sequence). V was trimmed by 3 bases and J by 3 bases, leaving 6 bases between them. CDR3 length: 13 amino acids. The chain's CDR3 is CASSQQIYNEQFF. The CDR3 nucleotides read TGTGCCAGCAGCCAGCAGATCTACAATGAGCAGTTCTTC.

The rearrangement links TRBV19 to TRBJ1-2, with D tentatively TRBD1 (6 bases). This CDR3 comprises 13 residues. The germline V and J ends were trimmed by 6 bases and 8 bases, with 16 bases remaining between them. Germline CDR1 and CDR2: LNHDA and SQIVND (reference sequence). CDR3 region: CASSGRGAAGYTF. CDR3 sequence (DNA): TGTGCCAGTAGCGGGCGGGGGGCGGCCGGCTACACCTTC.

This chain uses TRBV19 with TRBJ2-5, with TRBD1 matching over 12 bases. V lost 3 bases, J lost 5 bases, and 4 bases stayed unmatched. Germline CDR1 and CDR2: LNHDA and SQIVND (reference sequence). The length of the CDR3 is 15 residues. The chain's CDR3 is CASSMGTGGRETQYF. Written as DNA, the CDR3 is TGTGCCAGTAGTATGGGGACAGGGGGCCGGGAGACCCAGTACTTC.

The V call is TRBV7-6, the J call TRBJ2-3; 8 bases fit TRBD1. This CDR3 region has 19 residues. J gave up 1 base and V 4 bases, and 16 bases lay outside the gene matches. Germline V gene data show CDR1 as SGHVS and CDR2 as FNYEAQ. In DNA form, the CDR3 reads TGTGCCAGCAGCTCTCGACCCCGGACAGGGAGATATGGCACAGATACGCAGTATTTT. It codes for CASSSRPRTGRYGTDTQYF.

This clone was recorded a few times. V and J are TRBV9 and TRBJ1-2; the match to TRBD1 covers 11 bases. The CDR3 has 15 amino acids. CDR1 and CDR2 (germline): SGDLS, YYNGEE. The V gene end was trimmed by 0 bases and the J gene end by 4 bases; junction bases not matched to a gene: 2. The DNA for the CDR3 is TGTGCCAGCAGCGTAGGGGACAGGGGGATCTATGGCTACACCTTC. Translating gives CASSVGDRGIYGYTF.

This clone was seen a few times. The gene calls are TRBV5-8 and TRBJ1-4; TRBD1 matches 7 bases. Germline V CDR1 and CDR2: SGHTS, YDEGEE. J lost 8 bases, V lost 9 bases, and 10 bases had no gene match. The CDR3 has 13 amino acids. CDR3 nucleotide sequence: TGTGCCACGACCAGGGGGTTTGAGGAAAAACTGTTTTTT. It codes for CATTRGFEEKLFF.

Note on this clone: This CDR3 is also generated by other DNA sequences in the sample. This chain links TRBV4-3 with TRBJ2-6; possibly TRBD2 for D (5 bases). This CDR3 spans 16 amino acids. V was pared by 0 bases and J by 2 bases, with 8 bases between. Germline V gene sequence: CDR1 LGHNA, CDR2 YSLEER. The CDR3 protein is CASSQDEGAGANVLTF. In nucleotides, the CDR3 is TGCGCCAGCAGCCAAGATGAGGGTGCTGGGGCCAACGTCCTGACTTTC.

The gene calls are TRBV11-2 and TRBJ2-1; 10 bases agree with TRBD1. Per germline, CDR1 SGHAT and CDR2 FQNNGV. V shed 1 base, J shed 0 bases, and the junction held 9 bases outside the gene matches. CDR3 length: 19 residues. The DNA for the CDR3 is TGTGCCAGCAGCTTAGCCGGGACAGGGGCCGAACGCTCCTACAATGAGCAGTTCTTC. Translating gives CASSLAGTGAERSYNEQFF.

The chain links TRBV6-5 to TRBJ1-1; perhaps TRBD1 as D (6 bases). The CDR3 totals 14 residues. Germline V gene sequence: CDR1 MNHEY, CDR2 SVGAGI. Trimming took off 6 bases at V and 1 base at J, with 12 bases between the two ends. The CDR3 sequence is CASRVPGQNTEAFF. CDR3 coding DNA: TGTGCCAGCAGGGTTCCGGGACAGAACACTGAAGCTTTCTTT.

The chain recombines TRBV11-2 with TRBJ2-7; possible D gene TRBD1, 6 bases. Germline V gene sequence: CDR1 SGHAT, CDR2 FQNNGV. The CDR3 runs 14 residues. The ends were cut back, 4 bases at V and 5 bases at J, with 15 bases in the middle. The CDR3 DNA is TGTGCCAGCAGCTCGTACACAGGGTCAAACGAGCAGTACTTC. Amino acids: CASSSYTGSNEQYF. Full variable domain (remainder filled in from reference TRBV11-2 and TRBJ2-7): EAGVAQSPRYKIIEKRQSVAFWCNPISGHATLYWYQQILGQGPKLLIQFQNNGVVDDSQLPKDRFSAERLKGVDSTLKIQPAKLEDSAVYLCASSSYTGSNEQYFGPGTRLTVT.

The rearrangement links TRBV10-3 to TRBJ2-7; possibly TRBD2 for D (7 bases). The germline gives CDR1 ENHRY, CDR2 SYGVKD. Trimming cost V 7 bases and J 4 bases, with 20 bases left between them. The CDR3 contains 15 residues. The chain's CDR3 is CAINRGEGEGYEQYF. DNA of the CDR3: TGTGCCATCAATAGGGGGGAGGGAGAGGGATACGAGCAGTACTTC.

The rearrangement joins TRBV28 to TRBJ1-1, with a weak D call TRBD1 (6 bases). CDR1 and CDR2 (germline): MDHEN, SYDVKM. V lost 3 bases, J lost 0 bases, and 11 bases lay in between. CDR3 size: 15 residues. The CDR3 here is CASSLPGDLNTEAFF. Written as DNA, the CDR3 is TGTGCCAGCAGTTTGCCAGGGGATTTGAACACTGAAGCTTTCTTT.

This clone is large in the sample. For the CDR3, the DNA is TGTGCCTGGAGTGTAACTGAGAACACTGAAGCTTTCTTT. The encoded protein is CAWSVTENTEAFF. The chain recombines TRBV30 with TRBJ1-1; D unclear. Germline CDR1 is GTSNPN and CDR2 is SVGIG (reference sequence). The V gene lost 0 bases and the J gene lost 1 base, with 6 bases spanning the gap. The CDR3 has 13 residues.

A few counts support this clone. In DNA, the CDR3 is TGTGCCAGCAGTTTTACAGGTGATCAGCCCCAGCATTTT. Its translation: CASSFTGDQPQHF. The rearrangement joins TRBV6-2 or TRBV6-3 to TRBJ1-5; TRBD1 is a possible D gene (5 bases). The CDR3 sequence is 13 residues long. V was cut by 4 bases and J by 5 bases, with 9 bases left in between. Germline assignment: CDR1 MNHEY and CDR2 SVGEGT.